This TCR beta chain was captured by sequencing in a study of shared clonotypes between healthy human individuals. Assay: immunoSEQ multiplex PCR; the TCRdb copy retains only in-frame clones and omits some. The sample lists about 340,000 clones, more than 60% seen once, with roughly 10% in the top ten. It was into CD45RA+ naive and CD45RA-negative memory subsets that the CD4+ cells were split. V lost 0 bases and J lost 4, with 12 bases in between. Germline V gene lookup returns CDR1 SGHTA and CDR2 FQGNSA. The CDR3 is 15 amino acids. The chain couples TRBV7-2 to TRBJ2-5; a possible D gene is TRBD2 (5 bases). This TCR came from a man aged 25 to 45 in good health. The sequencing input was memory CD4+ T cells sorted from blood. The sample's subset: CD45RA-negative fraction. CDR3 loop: CASSLAASFVETQYF. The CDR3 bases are TGTGCCAGCAGCTTAGCAGCTAGCTTCGTAGAGACCCAGTACTTC. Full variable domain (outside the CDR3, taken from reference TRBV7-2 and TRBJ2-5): GAGVSQSPSNKVTEKGKDVELRCDPISGHTALYWYRQSLGQGLEFLIYFQGNSAPDKSGLPSDRFSAERTGGSVSTLTIQRTQQEDSAVYLCASSLAASFVETQYFGPGTRLLVL.